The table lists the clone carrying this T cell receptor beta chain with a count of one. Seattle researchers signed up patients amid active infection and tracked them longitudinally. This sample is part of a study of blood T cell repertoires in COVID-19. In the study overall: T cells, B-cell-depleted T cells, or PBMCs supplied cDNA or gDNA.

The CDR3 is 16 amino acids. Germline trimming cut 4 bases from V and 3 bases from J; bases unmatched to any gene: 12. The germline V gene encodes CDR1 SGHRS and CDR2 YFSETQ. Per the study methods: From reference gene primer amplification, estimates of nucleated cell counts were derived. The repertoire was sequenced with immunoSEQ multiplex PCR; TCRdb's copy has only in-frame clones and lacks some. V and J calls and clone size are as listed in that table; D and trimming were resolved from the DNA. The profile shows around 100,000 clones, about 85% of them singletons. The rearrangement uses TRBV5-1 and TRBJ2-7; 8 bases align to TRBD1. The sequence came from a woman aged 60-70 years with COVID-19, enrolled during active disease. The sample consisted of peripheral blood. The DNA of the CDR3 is TGCGCCAGCAGCCCGCCCGGGACAGGTATAATCTACGAGCAGTACTTC. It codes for CASSPPGTGIIYEQYF.